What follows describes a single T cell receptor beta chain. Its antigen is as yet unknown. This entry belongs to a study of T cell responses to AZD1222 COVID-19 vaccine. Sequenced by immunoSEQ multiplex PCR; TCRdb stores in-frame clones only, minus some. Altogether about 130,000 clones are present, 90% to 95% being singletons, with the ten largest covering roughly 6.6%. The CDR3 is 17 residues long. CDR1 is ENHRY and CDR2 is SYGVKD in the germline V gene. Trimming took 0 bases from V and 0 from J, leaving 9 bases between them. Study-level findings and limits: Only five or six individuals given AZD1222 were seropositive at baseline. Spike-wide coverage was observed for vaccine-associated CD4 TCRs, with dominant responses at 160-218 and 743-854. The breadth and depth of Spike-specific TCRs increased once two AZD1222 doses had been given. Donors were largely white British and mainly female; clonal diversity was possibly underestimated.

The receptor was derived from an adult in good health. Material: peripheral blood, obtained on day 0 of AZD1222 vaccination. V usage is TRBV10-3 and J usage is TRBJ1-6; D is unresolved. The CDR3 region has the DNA TGTGCCATCAGTGAGTCCCCGGGGAGCTCCTATAATTCACCCCTCCACTTT. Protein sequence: CAISESPGSSYNSPLHF.